This T cell receptor (beta chain) stems from a study of OX40 agonist ivuxolimab in advanced cancers. Across the study: Subjects had a mean age of approximately 60 years, with a range of 23 to 79; around 83% were male. Two patients with cutaneous melanoma and one with hepatocellular carcinoma, three in total, showed partial responses. General observations from the study: There was clonal expansion of CD4+ and CD8+ blood T cells by week 6 at 0.1 to 3.0 mg/kg. Researchers did not establish what antigens the expanded peripheral T cells target.

Per the germline V gene, CDR1 is MDHEN and CDR2 is SYDVKM. V was clipped by 6 bases and J by 4 bases, with 12 bases between them. The CDR3 covers 13 residues. Using immunoSEQ multiplex PCR, the repertoire was profiled, and TCRdb retains in-frame clones only, with some absent. The data show tens of thousands of clones, about 84% seen once. Notes on this clone: The antigen is unknown.

This chain joins TRBV28 and TRBJ2-5, with a tentative D call TRBD1 (6 bases). The sample consisted of CD4+ or CD8+ T cells sorted from blood, taken in a trial of the OX40 agonist ivuxolimab. This sequence originates from an adult with an advanced solid tumor such as melanoma, head and neck, liver or kidney cancer. The CDR3 sequence is CASSRQVGETQYF. The CDR3 DNA reads as TGTGCCAGCAGCAGACAGGTTGGAGAGACCCAGTACTTC.